This TCR beta chain was sequenced during a study of cytomegalovirus exposure and HLA in healthy donors. Looking at the study overall: Among fewer than 500 genotyped donors, approximately 80% fell in the Caucasian-associated ancestry cluster. Study-wide results and limits: The CMV antigen specificity of a few CMV-associated chains was confirmed through in vitro analysis.

In regard to this clone: Its cognate antigen is unknown.

60 Vbeta and 13 Jbeta primers were used in PCR. In the original analysis: Approximately 9.9 million of tens of millions of unique TCR beta chains were shared, per a later count. Sequenced by immunoSEQ multiplex PCR; TCRdb stores in-frame clones only, minus some. The DNA gave D and trimming, while V, J and clone size come from that table. This table has more than 150,000 clones, about four fifths appearing once. The V end was cut by 3 bases, the J end by 0 bases, with 9 bases between. The germline V gene has CDR1 KGHSH and CDR2 LQKENI. CDR3 length: 15 amino acids. The sequenced sample consisted of PBMCs. This TCR came from a boy younger than 10 in good health and CMV-seronegative. The chain uses TRBV18 and TRBJ2-4; D remains unclear. The CDR3 sequence: CASSPVSVAKNIQYF. CDR3 bases: TGTGCCAGCTCACCGGTCTCGGTAGCCAAAAACATTCAGTACTTC.